These 7 T cell receptor beta chains were all obtained from the same sample, sequenced in a study of shared clonotypes between healthy human individuals. Assay used: immunoSEQ multiplex PCR; TCRdb lists only in-frame clones, some missing. This table holds around 2,000,000 clones, under 95% found once. Naive CD8 cells lacked CD45RO, underwent positive selection for CCR7 and left out terminally differentiated effector memory CD45RA+ cells. The sample was naive CD8+ T cells from PBMCs. All receptors come from a man younger than 30 in good health. Some clones in this sample may be carry-over from other donors' samples.

Turning to this clone: This may arise from a read error, as a much more abundant clone is one base away. The chain employs TRBV27 and TRBJ2-2; tentative D call: TRBD1 (5 bases). Deletions cut 5 bases from V and 1 base from J, with 5 bases between. The germline CDR1 and CDR2 sequences are MNHEY and SMNVEV (reference sequence). This CDR3 is 13 amino acids long. For the CDR3, the DNA is TGTGCCAGCAGTACAGGGAACACCGGGGAGCTGTTTTTT. The encoded protein is CASSTGNTGELFF.

The chain employs TRBV7-3 and TRBJ2-1; D is perhaps TRBD1 or TRBD2 (5 bases each). This CDR3 comprises 13 residues. The V end lost 3 bases, the J end lost 10 bases, and 13 bases lay between the germline ends. CDR1 and CDR2 from the germline V gene are SGHTA and FQGTGA. The CDR3 region has the DNA TGTGCCAGCAGCTTGGGGACCCCGGGAGAGCAGTTCTTC. This gives the protein CASSLGTPGEQFF.

The CDR3 region is CASSLGRKLGGQGDTQYF. Here the CDR3 DNA reads TGTGCCAGCAGCTTGGGACGCAAATTGGGAGGGCAAGGAGATACGCAGTATTTT. The rearrangement links TRBV7-2 to TRBJ2-3; TRBD2 agrees at 7 bases. J was trimmed by 5 bases and V by 3 bases; bases with no gene match: 17. Germline V gives CDR1 SGHTA, CDR2 FQGNSA. CDR3 size: 18 residues.

The count of this clone is one. The J gene is TRBJ1-2, the V gene TRBV10-2; 7 bases match TRBD1. The junction had 12 bases not matched to a gene; V was cut back by 8 bases and J by 6 bases. This CDR3 has 14 amino acids. CDR1 WSHSY and CDR2 SAAADI come from the germline V gene. The CDR3 is CASSTGAYLDGYTF. CDR3 DNA: TGCGCCAGCTCAACAGGGGCCTATCTCGATGGCTACACCTTC.

The chain joins TRBV28 to TRBJ2-2, with no clear D. The germline V gene has CDR1 MDHEN and CDR2 SYDVKM. The CDR3 contains 14 residues. V dropped 3 bases and J dropped 4 bases, with 9 bases sitting between them. The CDR3 is CASSFESGTGELFF. CDR3 coding DNA: TGTGCCAGCAGTTTTGAGTCGGGCACCGGGGAGCTGTTTTTT. The full variable domain, with the rest looked up from reference TRBV28 and TRBJ2-2, is DVKVTQSSRYLVKRTGEKVFLECVQDMDHENMFWYRQDPGLGLRLIYFSYDVKMKEKGDIPEGYSVSREKKERFSLILESASTNQTSMYLCASSFESGTGELFFGEGSRLTVL.

The rearrangement uses TRBV11-2 and TRBJ1-2; 7 bases are shared with TRBD1. Germline V lookup: CDR1 SGHAT, CDR2 FQNNGV. V gave up 5 bases and J gave up 4 bases; unmatched junction bases: 10. The CDR3 runs to 15 residues. The CDR3, as DNA: TGTGCCAGCAGCAGAGACCCGGGACAGCTCTATGGCTACACCTTC. Residues: CASSRDPGQLYGYTF.

The chain employs TRBV6-5 and TRBJ1-6, with no clear D. This CDR3 is 13 amino acids long. V lost 2 bases and J 11 bases, leaving 10 bases between the germline ends. Germline values: CDR1 MNHEY, CDR2 SVGAGI. CDR3 sequence (DNA): TGTGCCAGCAGTTACCAGAGGTGGGCACCCCTCCACTTT. Encoded protein: CASSYQRWAPLHF.